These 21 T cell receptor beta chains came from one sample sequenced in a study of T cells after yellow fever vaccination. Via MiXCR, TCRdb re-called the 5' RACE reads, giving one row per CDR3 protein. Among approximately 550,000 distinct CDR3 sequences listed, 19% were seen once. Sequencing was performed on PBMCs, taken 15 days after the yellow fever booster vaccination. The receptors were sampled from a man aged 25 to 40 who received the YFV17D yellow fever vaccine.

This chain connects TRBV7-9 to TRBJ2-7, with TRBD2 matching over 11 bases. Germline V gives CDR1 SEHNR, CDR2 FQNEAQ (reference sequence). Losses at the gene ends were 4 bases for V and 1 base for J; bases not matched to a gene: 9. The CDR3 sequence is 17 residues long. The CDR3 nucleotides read TGTGCCAGCAGCTCGAAAGTAGCGGGAGGGAGATCCTACGAGCAGTACTTC. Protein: CASSSKVAGGRSYEQYF.

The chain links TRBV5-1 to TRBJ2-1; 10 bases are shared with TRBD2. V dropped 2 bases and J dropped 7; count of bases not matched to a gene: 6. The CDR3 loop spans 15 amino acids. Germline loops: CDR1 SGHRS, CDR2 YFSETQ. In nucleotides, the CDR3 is TGCGCCAGCAGCTTTCCTAGCGGGAGTGCGAATGAGCAGTTCTTC. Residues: CASSFPSGSANEQFF.

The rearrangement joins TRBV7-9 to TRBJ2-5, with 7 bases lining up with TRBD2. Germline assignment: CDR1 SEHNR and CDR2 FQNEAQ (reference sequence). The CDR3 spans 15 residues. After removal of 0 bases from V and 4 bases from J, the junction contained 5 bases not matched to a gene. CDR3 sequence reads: CASSLAAGVLETQYF. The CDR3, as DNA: TGTGCCAGCAGCTTAGCGGCGGGAGTTTTAGAGACCCAGTACTTC.

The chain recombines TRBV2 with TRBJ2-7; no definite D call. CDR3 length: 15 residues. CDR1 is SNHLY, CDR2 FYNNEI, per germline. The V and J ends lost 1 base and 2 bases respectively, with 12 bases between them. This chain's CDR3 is CASSEEGGSPYEQYF. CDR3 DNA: TGTGCCAGCAGTGAAGAAGGCGGATCCCCCTACGAGCAGTACTTC.

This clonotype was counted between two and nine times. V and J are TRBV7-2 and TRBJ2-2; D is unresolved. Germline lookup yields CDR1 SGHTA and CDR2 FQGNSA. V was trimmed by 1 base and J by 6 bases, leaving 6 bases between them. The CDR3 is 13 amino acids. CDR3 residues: CASSLDQAGELFF. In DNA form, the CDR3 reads TGTGCCAGCAGCTTAGATCAGGCCGGGGAGCTGTTTTTT.

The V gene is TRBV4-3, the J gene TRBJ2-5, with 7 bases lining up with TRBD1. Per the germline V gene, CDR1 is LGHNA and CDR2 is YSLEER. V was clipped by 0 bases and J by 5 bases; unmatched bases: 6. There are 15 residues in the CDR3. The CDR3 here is CASSQDSDRVETQYF. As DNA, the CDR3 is TGCGCCAGCAGCCAAGATAGTGACAGGGTGGAGACCCAGTACTTC.

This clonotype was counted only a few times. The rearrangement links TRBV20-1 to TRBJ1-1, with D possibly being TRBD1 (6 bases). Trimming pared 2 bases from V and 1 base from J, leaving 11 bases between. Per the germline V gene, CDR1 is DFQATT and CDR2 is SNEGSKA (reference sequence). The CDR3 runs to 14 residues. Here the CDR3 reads CSARPGTKNTEAFF. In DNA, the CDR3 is TGCAGTGCTAGACCCGGGACAAAGAACACTGAAGCTTTCTTT.

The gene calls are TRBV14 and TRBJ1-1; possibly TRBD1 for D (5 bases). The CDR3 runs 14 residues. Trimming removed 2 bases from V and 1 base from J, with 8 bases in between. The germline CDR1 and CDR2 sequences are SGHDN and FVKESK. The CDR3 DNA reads TGTGCCAGCAGCCAAATTGGGGCGAACACTGAAGCTTTCTTT. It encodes CASSQIGANTEAFF.

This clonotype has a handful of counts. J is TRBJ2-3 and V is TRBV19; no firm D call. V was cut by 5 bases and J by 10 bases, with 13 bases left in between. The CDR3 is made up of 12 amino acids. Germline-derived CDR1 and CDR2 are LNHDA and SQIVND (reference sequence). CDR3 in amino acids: CASSPANHAQYF. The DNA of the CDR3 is TGTGCCAGTAGTCCCGCCAATCATGCGCAGTATTTT.

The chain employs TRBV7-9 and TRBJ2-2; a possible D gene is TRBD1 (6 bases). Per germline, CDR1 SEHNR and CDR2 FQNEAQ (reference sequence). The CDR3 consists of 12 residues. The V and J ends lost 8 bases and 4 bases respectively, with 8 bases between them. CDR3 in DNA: TGTGCCAGCCAGGGGTCCACCGGGGAGCTGTTTTTT. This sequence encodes CASQGSTGELFF.

CDR3 protein: CASSAPSPASGIPPWETQYF. DNA of the CDR3: TGTGCCAGCAGCGCCCCCTCCCCAGCTAGCGGGATCCCCCCGTGGGAGACCCAGTACTTC. This chain connects TRBV9 to TRBJ2-5; 9 bases agree with TRBD2. The CDR3 runs 20 residues. Germline CDR1 reads SGDLS; CDR2 reads YYNGEE. V was clipped by 3 bases and J by 5 bases; unmatched bases: 23.

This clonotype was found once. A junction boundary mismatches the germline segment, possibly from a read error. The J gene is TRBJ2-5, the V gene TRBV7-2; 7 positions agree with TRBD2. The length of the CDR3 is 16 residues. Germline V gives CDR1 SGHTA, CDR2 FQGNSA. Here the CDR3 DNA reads TGTGCCAGCAGCGATCCCGGGGGAGGGCAAGGGTTGACCCCGTACTTC. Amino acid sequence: CASSDPGGGQGLTPYF.

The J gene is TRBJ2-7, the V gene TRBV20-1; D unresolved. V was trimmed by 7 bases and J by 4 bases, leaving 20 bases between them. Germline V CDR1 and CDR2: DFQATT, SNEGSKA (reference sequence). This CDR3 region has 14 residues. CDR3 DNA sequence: TGCAGTGGATCTCTAATGGACGGACCTTACGAGCAGTACTTC. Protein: CSGSLMDGPYEQYF.

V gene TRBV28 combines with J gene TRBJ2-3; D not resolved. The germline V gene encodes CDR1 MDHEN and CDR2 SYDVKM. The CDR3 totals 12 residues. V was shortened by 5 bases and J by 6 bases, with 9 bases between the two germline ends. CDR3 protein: CASSTPTDTQYF. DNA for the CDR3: TGTGCCAGCAGTACCCCGACGGATACGCAGTATTTT.

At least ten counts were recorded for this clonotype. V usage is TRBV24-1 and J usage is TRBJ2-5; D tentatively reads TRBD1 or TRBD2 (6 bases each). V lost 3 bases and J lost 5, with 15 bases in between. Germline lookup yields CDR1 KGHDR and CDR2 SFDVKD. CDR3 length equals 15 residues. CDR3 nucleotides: TGTGCCACCAGTGATGAGCTAGGAGGGGGGGAGACCCAGTACTTC. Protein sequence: CATSDELGGGETQYF.

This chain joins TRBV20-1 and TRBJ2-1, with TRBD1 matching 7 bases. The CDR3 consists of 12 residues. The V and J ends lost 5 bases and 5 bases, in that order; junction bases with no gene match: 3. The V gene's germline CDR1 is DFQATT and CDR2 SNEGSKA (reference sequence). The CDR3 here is CSADDRDNEQFF. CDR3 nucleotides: TGCAGTGCTGATGACAGGGACAATGAGCAGTTCTTC.

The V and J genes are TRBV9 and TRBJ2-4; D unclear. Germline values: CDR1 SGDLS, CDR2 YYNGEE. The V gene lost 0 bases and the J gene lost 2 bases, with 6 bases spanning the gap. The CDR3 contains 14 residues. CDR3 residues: CASSVGGSKNIQYF. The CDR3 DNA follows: TGTGCCAGCAGCGTAGGAGGCTCCAAAAACATTCAGTACTTC.

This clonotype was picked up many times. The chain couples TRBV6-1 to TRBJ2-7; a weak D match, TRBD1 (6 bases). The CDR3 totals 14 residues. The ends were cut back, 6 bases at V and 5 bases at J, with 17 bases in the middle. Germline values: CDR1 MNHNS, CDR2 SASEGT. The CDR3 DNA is TGTGCCAGCAGAACCGGGACAAGAGCTAACGAGCAGTACTTC. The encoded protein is CASRTGTRANEQYF.

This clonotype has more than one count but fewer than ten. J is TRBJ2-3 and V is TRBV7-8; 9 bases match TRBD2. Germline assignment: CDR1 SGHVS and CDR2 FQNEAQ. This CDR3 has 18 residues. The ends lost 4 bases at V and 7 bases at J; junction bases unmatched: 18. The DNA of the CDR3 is TGTGCCAGCAGCTCCAGGACTAGCGAAAACGGGCGGGGGAATACGCAGTATTTT. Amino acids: CASSSRTSENGRGNTQYF.

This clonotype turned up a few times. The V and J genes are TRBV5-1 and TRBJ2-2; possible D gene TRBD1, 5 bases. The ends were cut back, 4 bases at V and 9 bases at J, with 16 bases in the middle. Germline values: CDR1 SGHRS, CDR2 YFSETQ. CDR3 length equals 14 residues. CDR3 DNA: TGCGCCAGCAGCCCAGGGTCCGGGTGGCGGGAGCTGTTTTTT. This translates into CASSPGSGWRELFF.

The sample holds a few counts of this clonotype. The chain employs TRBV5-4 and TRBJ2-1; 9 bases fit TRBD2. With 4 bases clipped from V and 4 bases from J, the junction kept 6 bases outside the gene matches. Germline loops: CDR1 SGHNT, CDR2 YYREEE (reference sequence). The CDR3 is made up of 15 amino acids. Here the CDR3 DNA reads TGTGCCAGCAGCCCCTCCAGCGGGGGGTACAATGAGCAGTTCTTC. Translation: CASSPSSGGYNEQFF.